This T cell receptor (beta chain) came from a study of neurological immune-mediated disorders. It was by 5'RACE with 10-nucleotide random UMIs that the cDNA was made. Each CDR3 protein is one row after TCRdb ran MiXCR on the 5' RACE reads. The data show tens of thousands of distinct CDR3 sequences, 2.5% seen once. Findings and limits, study-wide: Phylogenetic grouping assigned the repertoires of 18 of 34 multiple sclerosis patients to a single cluster of related CDR3 sequences. This cluster may be a repertoire-level signature.

Trimming removed 4 bases from V and 5 bases from J; junction bases left unmatched: 4. The V gene's germline CDR1 is SGHTA and CDR2 FQGNSA. CDR3 size: 14 residues. This clonotype was picked up many times. Its antigen is currently unknown. This clonotype was obtained from a man aged 45 to 65 with multiple sclerosis. Sequenced material: PBMCs. The rearrangement joins TRBV7-2 to TRBJ2-2, with 7 positions matching TRBD2. CDR3 region: CASSWRGGTGELFF. CDR3 nucleotide sequence: TGTGCCAGCAGCTGGAGGGGAGGGACCGGGGAGCTGTTTTTT.